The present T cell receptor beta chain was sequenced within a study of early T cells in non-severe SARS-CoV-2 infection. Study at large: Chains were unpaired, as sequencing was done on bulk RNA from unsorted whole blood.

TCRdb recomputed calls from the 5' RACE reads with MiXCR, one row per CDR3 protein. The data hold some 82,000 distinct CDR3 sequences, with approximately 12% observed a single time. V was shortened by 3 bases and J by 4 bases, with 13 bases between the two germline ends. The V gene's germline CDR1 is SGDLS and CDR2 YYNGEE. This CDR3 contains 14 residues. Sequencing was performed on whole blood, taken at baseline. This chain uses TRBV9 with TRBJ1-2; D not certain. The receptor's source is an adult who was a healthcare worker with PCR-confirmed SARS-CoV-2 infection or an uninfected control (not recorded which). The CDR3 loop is CASSEELGTYGYTF. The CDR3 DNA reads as TGTGCCAGCAGCGAAGAATTGGGAACCTATGGCTACACCTTC.